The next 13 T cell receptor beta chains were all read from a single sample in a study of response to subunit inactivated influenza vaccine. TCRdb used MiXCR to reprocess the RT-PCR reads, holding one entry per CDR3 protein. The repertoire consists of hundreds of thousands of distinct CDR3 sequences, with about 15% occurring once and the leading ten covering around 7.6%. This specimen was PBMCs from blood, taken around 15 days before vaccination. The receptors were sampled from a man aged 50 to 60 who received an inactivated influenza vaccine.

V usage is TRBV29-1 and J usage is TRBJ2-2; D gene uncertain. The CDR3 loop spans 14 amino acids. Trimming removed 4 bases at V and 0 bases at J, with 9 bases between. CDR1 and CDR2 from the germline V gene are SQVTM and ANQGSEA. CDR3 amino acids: CSVGGTANTGELFF. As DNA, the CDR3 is TGCAGCGTTGGAGGCACAGCGAACACCGGGGAGCTGTTTTTT.

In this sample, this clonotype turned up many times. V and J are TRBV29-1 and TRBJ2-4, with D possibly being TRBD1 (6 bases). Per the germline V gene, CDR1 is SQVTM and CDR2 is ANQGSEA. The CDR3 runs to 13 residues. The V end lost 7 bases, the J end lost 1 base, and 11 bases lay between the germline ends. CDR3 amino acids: CSARGQAKNIQYF. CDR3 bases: TGCAGCGCGAGAGGACAGGCCAAAAACATTCAGTACTTC.

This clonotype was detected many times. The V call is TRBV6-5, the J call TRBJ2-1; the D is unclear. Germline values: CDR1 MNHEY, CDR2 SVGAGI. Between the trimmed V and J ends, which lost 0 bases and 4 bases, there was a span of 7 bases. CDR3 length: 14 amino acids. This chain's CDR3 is CASSYSSTYNEQFF. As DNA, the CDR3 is TGTGCCAGCAGTTACTCGAGCACATACAATGAGCAGTTCTTC.

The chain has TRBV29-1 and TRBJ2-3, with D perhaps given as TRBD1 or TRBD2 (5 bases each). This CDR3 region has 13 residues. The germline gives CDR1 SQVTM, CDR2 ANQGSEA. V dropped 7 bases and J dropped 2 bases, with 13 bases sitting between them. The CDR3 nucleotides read TGCAGCGGGGGGAGCAGGAACACAGATACGCAGTATTTT. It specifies CSGGSRNTDTQYF.

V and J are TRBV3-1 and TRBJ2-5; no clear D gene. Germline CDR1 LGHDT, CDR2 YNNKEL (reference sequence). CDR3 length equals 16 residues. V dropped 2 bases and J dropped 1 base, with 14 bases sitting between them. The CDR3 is CASSQNALGGQETQYF. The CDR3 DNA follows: TGTGCCAGCAGCCAAAATGCTCTCGGCGGCCAAGAGACCCAGTACTTC.

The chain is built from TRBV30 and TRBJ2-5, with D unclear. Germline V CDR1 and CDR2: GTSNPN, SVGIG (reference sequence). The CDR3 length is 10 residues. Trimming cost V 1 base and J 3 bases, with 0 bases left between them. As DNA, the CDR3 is TGTGCCTGGAGTGAAGAGACCCAGTACTTC. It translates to CAWSEETQYF.

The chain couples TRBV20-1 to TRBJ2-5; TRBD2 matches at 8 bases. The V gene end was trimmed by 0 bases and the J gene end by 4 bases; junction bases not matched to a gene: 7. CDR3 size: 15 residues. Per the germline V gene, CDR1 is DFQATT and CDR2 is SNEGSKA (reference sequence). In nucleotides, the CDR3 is TGCAGTGCTAGAGATCCCGCGGGGGGTTTAGAGACCCAGTACTTC. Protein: CSARDPAGGLETQYF.

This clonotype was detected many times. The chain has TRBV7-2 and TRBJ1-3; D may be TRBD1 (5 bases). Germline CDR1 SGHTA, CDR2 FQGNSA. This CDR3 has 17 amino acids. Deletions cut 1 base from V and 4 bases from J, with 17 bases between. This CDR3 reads CASSLGRGRVRGNTIYF. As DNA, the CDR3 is TGTGCCAGCAGCTTAGGGCGAGGCAGGGTACGGGGAAACACCATATATTTT. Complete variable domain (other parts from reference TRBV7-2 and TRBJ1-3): GAGVSQSPSNKVTEKGKDVELRCDPISGHTALYWYRQSLGQGLEFLIYFQGNSAPDKSGLPSDRFSAERTGGSVSTLTIQRTQQEDSAVYLCASSLGRGRVRGNTIYFGEGSWLTVV.

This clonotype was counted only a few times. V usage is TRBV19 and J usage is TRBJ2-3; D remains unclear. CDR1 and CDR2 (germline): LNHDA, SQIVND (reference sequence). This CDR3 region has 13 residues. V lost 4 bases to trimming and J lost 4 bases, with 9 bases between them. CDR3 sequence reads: CASSTRLADTQYF. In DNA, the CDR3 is TGTGCCAGTAGTACCCGATTGGCAGATACGCAGTATTTT.

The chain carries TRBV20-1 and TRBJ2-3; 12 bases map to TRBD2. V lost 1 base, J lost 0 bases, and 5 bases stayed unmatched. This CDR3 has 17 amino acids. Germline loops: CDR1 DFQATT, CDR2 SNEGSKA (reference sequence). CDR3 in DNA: TGCAGTGCTAGAGCTAGCGGGAGGGCAGGGAGCACAGATACGCAGTATTTT. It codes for CSARASGRAGSTDTQYF.

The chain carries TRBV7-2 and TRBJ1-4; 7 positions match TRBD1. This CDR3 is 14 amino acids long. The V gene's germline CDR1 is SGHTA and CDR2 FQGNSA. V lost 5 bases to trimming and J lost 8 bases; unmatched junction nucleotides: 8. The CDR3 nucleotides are TGTGCCAGCAGCCCAGGGGGACGGACCGAAAAACTGTTTTTT. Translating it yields CASSPGGRTEKLFF.

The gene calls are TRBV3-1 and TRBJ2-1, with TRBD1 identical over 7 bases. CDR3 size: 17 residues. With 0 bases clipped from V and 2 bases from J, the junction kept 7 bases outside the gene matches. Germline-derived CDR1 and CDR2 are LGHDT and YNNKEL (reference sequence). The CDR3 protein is CASSQDLQGLPYNEQFF. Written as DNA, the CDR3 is TGTGCCAGCAGCCAAGATCTACAGGGGCTCCCCTACAATGAGCAGTTCTTC.

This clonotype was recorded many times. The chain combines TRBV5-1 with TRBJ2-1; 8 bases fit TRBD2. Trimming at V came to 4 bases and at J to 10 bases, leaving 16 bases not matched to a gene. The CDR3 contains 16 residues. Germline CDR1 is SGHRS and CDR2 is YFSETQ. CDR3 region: CASSPNPGLGAWEQFF. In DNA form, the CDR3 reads TGCGCCAGCAGCCCTAATCCGGGACTAGGGGCATGGGAGCAGTTCTTC.